This T cell receptor beta chain was found in a study of T-cell reconstitution after alpha-beta-depleted transplantation in children. General study results and limits: Newly produced T cells mostly provided counts and TCRbeta diversity after one year, as hyperexpanded clones declined. Reportedly, alpha-beta T cells present about two months post-transplant originated from several hundred expanded clones of graft origin. Some patients' high day-60 TCRbeta diversity was attributed to recipient cells surviving conditioning.

V was trimmed by 9 bases and J by 6 bases, leaving 14 bases between them. The CDR3 consists of 13 residues. Germline-derived CDR1 and CDR2 are SGHTA and FQGNSA. In the case of this clonotype: The antigen is unknown.

Construction of the TCRbeta library involved unique molecular identifiers. Via MiXCR, TCRdb re-called the PCR reads, giving one row per CDR3 protein. Here the sample spans about 830,000 distinct CDR3 sequences, less than 20% being singletons. This sequence originates from a male patient aged 5 to 17 who had a stem cell transplant for acute lymphoblastic leukemia, so the T cells may come from the graft donor. The rearrangement uses TRBV7-2 and TRBJ2-2; weak D call: TRBD1 (5 bases). The sequencing here drew on PBMCs, mostly from graft donor cells, taken 360 days after TCRalphabeta/CD19-depleted stem cell transplant. The CDR3 protein is CARGARAAGELFF. The DNA for the CDR3 is TGTGCCAGGGGCGCCAGGGCGGCCGGGGAGCTGTTTTTT.